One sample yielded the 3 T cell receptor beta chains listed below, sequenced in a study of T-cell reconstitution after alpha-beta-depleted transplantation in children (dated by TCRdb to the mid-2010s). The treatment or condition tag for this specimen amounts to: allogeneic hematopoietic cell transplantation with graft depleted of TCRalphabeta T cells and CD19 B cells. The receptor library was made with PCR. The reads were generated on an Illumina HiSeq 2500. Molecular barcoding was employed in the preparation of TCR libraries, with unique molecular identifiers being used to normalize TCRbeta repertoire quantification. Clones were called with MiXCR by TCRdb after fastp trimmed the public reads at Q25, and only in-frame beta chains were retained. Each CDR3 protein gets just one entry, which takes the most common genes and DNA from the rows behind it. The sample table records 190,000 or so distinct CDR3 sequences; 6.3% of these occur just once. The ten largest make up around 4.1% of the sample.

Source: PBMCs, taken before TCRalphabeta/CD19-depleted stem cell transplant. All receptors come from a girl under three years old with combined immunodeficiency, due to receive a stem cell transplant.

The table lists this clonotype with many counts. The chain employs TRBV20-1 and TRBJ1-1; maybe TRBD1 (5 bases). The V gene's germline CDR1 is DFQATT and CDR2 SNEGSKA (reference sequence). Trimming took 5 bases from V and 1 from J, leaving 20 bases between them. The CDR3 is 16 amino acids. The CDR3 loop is CSAPLMGVRRNTEAFF. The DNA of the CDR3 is TGCAGTGCTCCCCTGATGGGGGTTCGAAGGAACACTGAAGCTTTCTTT.

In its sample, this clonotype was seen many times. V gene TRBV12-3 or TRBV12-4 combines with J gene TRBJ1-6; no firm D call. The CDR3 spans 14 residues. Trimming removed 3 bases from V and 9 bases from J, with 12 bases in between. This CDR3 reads CASSLRETRSPLHF. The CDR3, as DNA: TGTGCCAGCAGTTTGAGGGAAACGCGTTCACCCCTCCACTTT.

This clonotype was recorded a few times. This CDR3 is CASSLGAGFYEQYF. CDR3 nucleotide sequence: TGCGCCAGCAGCTTGGGAGCAGGCTTTTACGAGCAGTACTTC. The J gene is TRBJ2-7, the V gene TRBV5-1; D is undetermined. V was clipped by 0 bases and J by 4 bases, with 11 bases between them. Germline V CDR1 and CDR2: SGHRS, YFSETQ. The CDR3 runs to 14 residues.